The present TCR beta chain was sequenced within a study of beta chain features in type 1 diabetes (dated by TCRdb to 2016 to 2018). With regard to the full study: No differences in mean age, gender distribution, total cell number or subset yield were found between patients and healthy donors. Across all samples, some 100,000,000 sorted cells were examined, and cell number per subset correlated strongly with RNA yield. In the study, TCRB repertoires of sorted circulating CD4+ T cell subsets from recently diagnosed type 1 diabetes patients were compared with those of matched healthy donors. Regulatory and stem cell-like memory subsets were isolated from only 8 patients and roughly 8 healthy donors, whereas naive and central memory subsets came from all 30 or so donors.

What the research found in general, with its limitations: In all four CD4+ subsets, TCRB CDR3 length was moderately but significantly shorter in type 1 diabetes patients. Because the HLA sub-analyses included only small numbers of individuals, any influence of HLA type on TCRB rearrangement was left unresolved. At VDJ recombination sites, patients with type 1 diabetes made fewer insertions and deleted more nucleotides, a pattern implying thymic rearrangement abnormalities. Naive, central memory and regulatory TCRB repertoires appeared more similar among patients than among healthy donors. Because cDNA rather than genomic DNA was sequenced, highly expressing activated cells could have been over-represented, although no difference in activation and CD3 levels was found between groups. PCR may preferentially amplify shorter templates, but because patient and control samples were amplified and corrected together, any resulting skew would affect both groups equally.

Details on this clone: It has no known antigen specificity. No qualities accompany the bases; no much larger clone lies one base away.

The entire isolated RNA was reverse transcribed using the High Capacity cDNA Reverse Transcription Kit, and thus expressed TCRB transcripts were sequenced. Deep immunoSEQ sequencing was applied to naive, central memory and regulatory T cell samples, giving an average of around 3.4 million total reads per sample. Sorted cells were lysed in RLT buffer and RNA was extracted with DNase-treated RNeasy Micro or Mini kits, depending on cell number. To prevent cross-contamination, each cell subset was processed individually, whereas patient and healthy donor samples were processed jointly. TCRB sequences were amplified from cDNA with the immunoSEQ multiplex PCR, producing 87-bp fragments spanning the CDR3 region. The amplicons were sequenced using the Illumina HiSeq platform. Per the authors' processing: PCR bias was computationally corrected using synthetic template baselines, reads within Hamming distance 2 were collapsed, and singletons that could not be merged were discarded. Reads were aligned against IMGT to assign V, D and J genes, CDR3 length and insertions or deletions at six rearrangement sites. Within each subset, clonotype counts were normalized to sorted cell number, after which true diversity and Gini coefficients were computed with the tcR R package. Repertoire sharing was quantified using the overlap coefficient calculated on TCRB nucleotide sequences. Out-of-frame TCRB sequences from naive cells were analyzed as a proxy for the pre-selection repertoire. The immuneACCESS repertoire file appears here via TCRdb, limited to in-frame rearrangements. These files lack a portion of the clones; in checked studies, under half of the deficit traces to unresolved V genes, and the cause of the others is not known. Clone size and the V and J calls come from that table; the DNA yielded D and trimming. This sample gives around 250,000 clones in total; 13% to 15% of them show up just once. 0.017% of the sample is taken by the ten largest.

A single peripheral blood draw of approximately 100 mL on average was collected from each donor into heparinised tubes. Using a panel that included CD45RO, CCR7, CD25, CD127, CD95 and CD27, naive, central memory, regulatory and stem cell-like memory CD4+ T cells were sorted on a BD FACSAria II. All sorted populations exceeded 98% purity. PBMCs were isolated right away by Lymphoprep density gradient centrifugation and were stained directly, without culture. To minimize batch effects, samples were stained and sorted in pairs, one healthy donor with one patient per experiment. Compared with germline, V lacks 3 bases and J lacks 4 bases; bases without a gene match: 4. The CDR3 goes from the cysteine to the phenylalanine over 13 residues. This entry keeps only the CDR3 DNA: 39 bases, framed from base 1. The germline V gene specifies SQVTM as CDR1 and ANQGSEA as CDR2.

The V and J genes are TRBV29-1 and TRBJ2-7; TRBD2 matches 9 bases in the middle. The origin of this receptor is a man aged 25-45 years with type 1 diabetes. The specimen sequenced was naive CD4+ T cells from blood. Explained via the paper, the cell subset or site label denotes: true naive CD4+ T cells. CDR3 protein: CSVELAGDYEQYF. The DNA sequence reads TGCAGCGTTGAGTTAGCGGGAGATTACGAGCAGTACTTC.